The clone carrying this T cell receptor (beta chain) was seen a handful of times. Its antigen is unknown. This entry is derived from a study of T-cell memory formation after mild COVID-19. As for the study in general: Across donors, TCR clusters were largely donor specific.

Overall study findings and caveats: Mainly CM and EM harbored the contracting CD4+ clones; mainly EMRA harbored the CD8+ ones. Clones that shrank (day 15 to 85) were balanced CD4/CD8, whereas later expanders leaned CD4+.

Per the germline V gene, CDR1 is SEHNR and CDR2 is FQNEAQ (reference sequence). CDR3 length: 16 amino acids. V was pared by 2 bases and J by 1 base, with 9 bases between. TCRdb re-called the 5' RACE reads with MiXCR, one entry per CDR3 protein. The table lists fewer than 600,000 distinct CDR3 sequences, about 22% of them singletons, with approximately 8.4% in the top ten. This clonotype was obtained from an adult woman who had mild COVID-19 (a few samples of this study predate the infection). Cell type and time point are not known. What was sequenced was PBMCs or a T cell subset sorted from them (not recorded which). V is TRBV7-9 and J is TRBJ2-6; a possible D gene is TRBD1 (6 bases). The CDR3 DNA is TGTGCCAGCAGCTTACGCACAGGGTCTGGGGCCAACGTCCTGACTTTC. It codes for CASSLRTGSGANVLTF.